The clone carrying this TCR beta chain is deemed medium-sized. What it recognizes is unknown. The entry originates in a study of T cell responses to AZD1222 COVID-19 vaccine. Study-wide results and limits: Dominant CD4 TCR responses targeted spike regions 160-218 and 743-854. The repertoires were collected only after the peak T cell response. Vaccination with two AZD1222 doses was followed by a rise in Spike-specific TCR breadth and depth. Donor demographics were predominantly white British with a female majority; clonal diversity may be underestimated.

Germline V lookup: CDR1 KGHDR, CDR2 SFDVKD. V was clipped by 8 bases and J by 8 bases; unmatched bases: 18. This CDR3 comprises 17 residues. Measured with immunoSEQ multiplex PCR; TCRdb has only the in-frame clones, and not every one. Here the sample spans 100,000 or so clones, about 85% being singletons. The source was peripheral blood, collected on day 0 of AZD1222 vaccination. This receptor was identified in an adult in good health. The J gene is TRBJ2-1, the V gene TRBV24-1, with 9 nucleotides matching TRBD2. The CDR3 nucleotides are TGTGCCACCATAGGGCCCACTAGCGGGTCTATTATCGATGAGCAGTTCTTC. This sequence encodes CATIGPTSGSIIDEQFF.